Listed here are 21 T cell receptor beta chains from one sample, sequenced in a study of CD8 T cells in ankylosing spondylitis. MiXCR was run by TCRdb on the 5' RACE reads, yielding one entry per CDR3 protein. Among under 400,000 distinct CDR3 sequences listed, roughly 10% were seen once. Sequencing was done on a sample of blood, either unsorted or a sorted T cell fraction (not recorded which). These receptors all stem from a female donor with ankylosing spondylitis or in good health (not recorded which).

The sample holds many counts of this clonotype. The rearrangement uses TRBV5-1 and TRBJ1-6; a possible D gene is TRBD1 (5 bases). The germline gives CDR1 SGHRS, CDR2 YFSETQ. V dropped 4 bases and J dropped 2 bases, with 13 bases sitting between them. The CDR3 covers 16 residues. Here the CDR3 reads CASSPGGNTYNSPLHF. The CDR3 DNA reads as TGCGCCAGCAGCCCCGGGGGTAACACCTATAATTCACCCCTCCACTTT.

Details on this clonotype: A much larger clone lies one base from this, so it may be a read error. The J gene is TRBJ2-1, the V gene TRBV12-3 or TRBV12-4; no reliable D call. V dropped 2 bases and J dropped 8 bases, with 13 bases sitting between them. The CDR3 spans 14 residues. CDR3 DNA sequence: TGTGCCAGCAGTTTACAATCCCCTTACCATGAGCAGTTCTTC. This codes for CASSLQSPYHEQFF.

This clonotype was counted at least ten times. The chain couples TRBV7-9 to TRBJ1-2; maybe TRBD1 (5 bases). Germline CDR1 SEHNR, CDR2 FQNEAQ (reference sequence). Trimming took off 7 bases at V and 4 bases at J, with 13 bases between the two ends. The length of the CDR3 is 13 residues. The CDR3 is CASTGEQVYGYTF. The CDR3 DNA reads TGTGCCAGCACCGGAGAACAGGTCTATGGCTACACCTTC.

Ten or more counts support this clonotype. The chain carries TRBV25-1 and TRBJ1-3, with TRBD1 matching 7 bases. V trimming: 8 bases; J trimming: 2 bases; junction bases outside the gene matches: 9. CDR1 and CDR2 from the germline V gene are MGHDK and SYGVNS. The CDR3 has 15 residues. The CDR3 protein is CASRQTGVTGNTIYF. In DNA form, the CDR3 reads TGTGCCAGCCGACAAACAGGGGTAACTGGAAACACCATATATTTT.

The sample holds one count of this clonotype. This may be a read error, as it is one base from a much larger clone. The chain links TRBV12-3 or TRBV12-4 to TRBJ2-1; TRBD2 matches at 11 bases. CDR3 length equals 12 residues. J gave up 15 bases and V 10 bases, and 11 bases lay outside the gene matches. As DNA, the CDR3 is TGTGCCAACAGCCCAAGGACTAGCGGGCTGTTCTTC. This sequence encodes CANSPRTSGLFF.

This clonotype was observed a few times. The rearrangement uses TRBV12-3 or TRBV12-4 and TRBJ2-4; D is possibly TRBD1 or TRBD2 (5 bases each). The CDR3 sequence is 16 residues long. Trimming removed 0 bases at V and 0 bases at J, with 9 bases between. CDR3 amino acids: CASSLAGAVAKNIQYF. CDR3 nucleotide sequence: TGTGCCAGCAGTTTAGCCGGGGCGGTAGCCAAAAACATTCAGTACTTC.

This clonotype appeared many times. This chain uses TRBV27 with TRBJ1-2; 7 bases agree with TRBD1. V was clipped by 3 bases and J by 5 bases; unmatched bases: 6. Germline V CDR1 and CDR2: MNHEY, SMNVEV (reference sequence). The CDR3 is 14 residues long. In DNA, the CDR3 is TGTGCCAGCAGTTTGAACAGGGGAGAATATGGCTACACCTTC. Translated: CASSLNRGEYGYTF.

Ten or more counts support this clonotype. This chain uses TRBV5-1 with TRBJ2-1, with 7 bases that match TRBD1. Per germline, CDR1 SGHRS and CDR2 YFSETQ. The junction had 8 bases not matched to a gene; V was cut back by 4 bases and J by 7 bases. CDR3 length equals 14 residues. CDR3 nucleotide sequence: TGCGCCAGCAGCGCGACAGGGTCCCGGAATGAGCAGTTCTTC. Translation gives CASSATGSRNEQFF.

V and J are TRBV2 and TRBJ1-1; D unclear. Germline loops: CDR1 SNHLY, CDR2 FYNNEI. V lost 8 bases to trimming and J lost 0 bases, with 10 bases between them. The CDR3 contains 13 residues. CDR3 sequence: CASATLMNTEAFF. As DNA, the CDR3 is TGTGCCAGCGCTACGCTCATGAACACTGAAGCTTTCTTT.

This clonotype appeared many times. This chain joins TRBV10-2 and TRBJ2-1; D uncertain. The CDR3 extends over 10 amino acids. The ends were cut back, 8 bases at V and 6 bases at J, with 5 bases in the middle. Per the germline V gene, CDR1 is WSHSY and CDR2 is SAAADI. This CDR3 reads CASGFNEQFF. The CDR3 DNA reads as TGCGCCAGCGGTTTCAATGAGCAGTTCTTC.

This clonotype was counted a few times. The chain joins TRBV5-1 to TRBJ2-1, with TRBD2 matching over 9 bases. The V gene's germline CDR1 is SGHRS and CDR2 YFSETQ. V lost 0 bases, J lost 12 bases, and 10 bases stayed unmatched. The length of the CDR3 is 15 residues. The CDR3 is CASSLDLAGSAGQFF. Here the CDR3 DNA reads TGCGCCAGCAGCTTGGACCTAGCGGGGTCCGCAGGGCAGTTCTTC.

This clonotype was seen ten or more times. V gene TRBV20-1 combines with J gene TRBJ2-1; 8 bases line up with TRBD2. The CDR3 is 16 amino acids. The junction had 11 bases not matched to a gene; V was cut back by 6 bases and J by 1 base. Germline CDR1 reads DFQATT; CDR2 reads SNEGSKA (reference sequence). The CDR3 DNA reads TGCAGTGCGATCCCTGGGGGCGGGAGGTCCTACAATGAGCAGTTCTTC. This codes for CSAIPGGGRSYNEQFF.

This clonotype was seen only a few times. This chain uses TRBV7-6 with TRBJ2-2, with TRBD2 identical over 12 bases. The CDR3 runs 15 residues. The V segment lost 6 bases and the J segment 9 bases; nucleotides outside the gene matches: 8. The germline gives CDR1 SGHVS, CDR2 FNYEAQ. The CDR3 DNA sequence: TGTGCCAGCAGTGCTAGCGGGAGGGGGCCCCGGGAGCTGTTTTTT. Its protein is CASSASGRGPRELFF.

This clonotype has ten or more counts. The chain links TRBV7-9 to TRBJ2-5; D gene unclear. Trimming cost V 7 bases and J 1 base, with 7 bases left between them. This CDR3 contains 12 residues. The germline gives CDR1 SEHNR, CDR2 FQNEAQ (reference sequence). Here the CDR3 reads CASTTSQETQYF. The CDR3 DNA is TGTGCCAGCACCACGAGCCAAGAGACCCAGTACTTC.

This clonotype was recorded at least ten times. V is TRBV5-1 and J is TRBJ2-2; the D gene is possibly TRBD2 (6 bases). V lost 0 bases and J 2 bases, leaving 8 bases between the germline ends. The germline V gene has CDR1 SGHRS and CDR2 YFSETQ. The length of the CDR3 is 15 residues. The CDR3 DNA is TGCGCCAGCAGCTTGGGGACTATCAACACCGGGGAGCTGTTTTTT. Amino acids: CASSLGTINTGELFF.

This clonotype showed up just a few times. V and J are TRBV12-3 or TRBV12-4 and TRBJ2-1; TRBD1 or TRBD2 may be the D gene (7 bases each). The CDR3 length is 16 residues. V lost 5 bases and J 2 bases, leaving 16 bases between the germline ends. CDR3 region: CASSPGGGGPYNEQFF. For the CDR3, the DNA is TGTGCCAGCAGTCCAGGGGGGGGAGGGCCCTACAATGAGCAGTTCTTC.

This clonotype was seen repeatedly, ten times or more. This CDR3 is CSVAAGTSVNEQYF. The CDR3 DNA is TGCAGCGTTGCCGCCGGGACTAGTGTCAACGAGCAGTACTTC. This sequence joins TRBV29-1 and TRBJ2-7; TRBD2 agrees at 8 bases. From germline, CDR1 is SQVTM and CDR2 ANQGSEA. With V trimmed by 4 bases and J by 5 bases, 10 bases remained unmatched. The CDR3 consists of 14 residues.

This clonotype has a handful of counts. The chain couples TRBV11-2 to TRBJ2-7; perhaps TRBD2 as D (5 bases). V gave up 4 bases and J gave up 3 bases, with 13 bases separating them. CDR1 and CDR2 (germline): SGHAT, FQNNGV. CDR3 size: 14 residues. Here the CDR3 DNA reads TGTGCCAGCAGCTCCGGTCCGGGATTCTACGAGCAGTACTTC. Translated: CASSSGPGFYEQYF.

With regard to this clonotype: One end of the junction is discordant with germline, which a read error may explain. This chain links TRBV7-2 with TRBJ2-5; D is perhaps TRBD1 or TRBD2 (5 bases each). The CDR3 runs to 11 residues. Germline assignment: CDR1 SGHTA and CDR2 FQGNSA. CDR3 nucleotide sequence: TGTGCCAGCTTCGTGGGGGAGACCCAGCACTTC. This gives the protein CASFVGETQHF.

The table lists this clonotype with many counts. The chain recombines TRBV4-3 with TRBJ2-1; possibly TRBD2 for D (5 bases). The V gene's germline CDR1 is LGHNA and CDR2 YSLEER. This CDR3 region has 16 residues. With 0 bases removed from V and 5 bases from J, the gap between germline ends came to 14 bases. CDR3 nucleotides: TGCGCCAGCAGCCAAGATCGATACAGCGGCAACAATGAGCAGTTCTTC. This translates into CASSQDRYSGNNEQFF.

This clonotype was picked up many times. The V call is TRBV10-3, the J call TRBJ2-1, with TRBD2 matching 8 bases. CDR1 and CDR2 from the germline V gene are ENHRY and SYGVKD. V lost 7 bases, J lost 3 bases, and 14 bases stayed unmatched. The CDR3 has 17 residues. DNA of the CDR3: TGTGCCATCAACGGACTTCTCGCGGGGGGTCTCTACAATGAGCAGTTCTTC. It translates to CAINGLLAGGLYNEQFF.